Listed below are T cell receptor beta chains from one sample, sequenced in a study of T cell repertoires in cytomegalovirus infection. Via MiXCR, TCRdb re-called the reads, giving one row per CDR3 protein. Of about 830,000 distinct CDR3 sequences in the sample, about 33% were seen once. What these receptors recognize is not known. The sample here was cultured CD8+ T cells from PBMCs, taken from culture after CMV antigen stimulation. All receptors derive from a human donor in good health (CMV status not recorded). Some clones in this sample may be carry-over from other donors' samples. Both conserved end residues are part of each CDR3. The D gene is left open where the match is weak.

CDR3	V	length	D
CASGSPTSGGYNEQFF	TRBV12-5	16	TRBD2
CASGTFDRVGYGYTF	TRBV12-5	15	TRBD1
CSAKRKPGELFF	TRBV20-1	12	.
CAITDDQGYTEAFF	TRBV10-3	14	.
CASSSQGWAEAFF	TRBV7-9	13	.
CASSIRQGMNTEAFF	TRBV6-5	15	TRBD1
CASPGQLETEAFF	TRBV12-3/TRBV12-4	13	.
CASSSLAGTQETQYF	TRBV7-9	15	TRBD2
CASSPLTKETQYF	TRBV27	13	.
CASSIAGQGSYEQYF	TRBV19	15	TRBD1
CATSRVRGRPDEQYF	TRBV15	15	TRBD1
CASSLAESYNEQFF	TRBV5-1	14	.
CASSFPGTANTEAFF	TRBV7-6	15	.
CASSMGTVATGELFF	TRBV4-1	15	TRBD1
CASSQGPPSDTQYF	TRBV4-1	14	.
CASSYDRPSSYNEQFF	TRBV6-6	16	.
CASSSGTGIYQPQHF	TRBV6-1	15	.
CASRDHPQNGETQYF	TRBV19	15	.
CASSLGGHGYEQYF	TRBV7-8	14	.
CASSFPGQVKSSGNTIYF	TRBV7-8	18	TRBD1
CASSPPDSGWITGELFF	TRBV9	17	.
CASSQSQGETQYF	TRBV4-3	13	.
CASTAPLGKAFF	TRBV27	12	.
CAIRSNTEAFF	TRBV10-3	11	.
CASSLIEGGTGCQPQHF	TRBV11-3	17	TRBD1
CASSLSTVNTEAFF	TRBV7-6	14	.
CAISDPTGATEAFF	TRBV10-3	14	TRBD1
CASSLLVGDEAFF	TRBV5-5	13	.
CASSEGRGVPQTQYF	TRBV10-2	15	.
CASSQTGGSYNEQFF	TRBV4-1	15	.
CASRVGTETQYF	TRBV6-2/TRBV6-3	12	.